The rows below give T cell receptor beta chains drawn from one sample of a study of neurological immune-mediated disorders. TCRdb re-analysed the 5' RACE reads in MiXCR, keeping a single row per CDR3 protein. Here the sample spans approximately 130,000 distinct CDR3 sequences, more than 2.5% being singletons. The specimen was PBMCs. Source of these receptors: a woman aged 25 to 45 with multiple sclerosis. CDR3s include the opening cysteine and the closing phenylalanine or tryptophan. The D gene is left open where the match is weak.

D gene,J gene,V gene,CDR3 protein
-,TRBJ1-1,TRBV20-1,CSARGLGTTEAFF
-,TRBJ1-1,TRBV6-5,CASTRGGKSTEAFF
TRBD2,TRBJ2-5,TRBV15,CATSRGSQREGETQYF
-,TRBJ1-1,TRBV5-1,CASSGGQYEAFF
-,TRBJ2-7,TRBV4-3,CASSQDQFASGEQYF
-,TRBJ2-2,TRBV5-1,CASSSGQSTLGELFF
-,TRBJ2-7,TRBV6-5,CASSLSHLHFHEQYF
TRBD2,TRBJ2-1,TRBV25-1,CASSPRLAGVYNEQFF
-,TRBJ1-2,TRBV5-1,CASSLDAAYYGYTF
-,TRBJ2-2,TRBV5-1,CASSLGWGPGELFF
TRBD1,TRBJ2-3,TRBV7-9,CASSRPFSDREWDTQYF
TRBD1,TRBJ2-7,TRBV7-6,CASSFGRQGAGEQYF
-,TRBJ2-2,TRBV21-1,CANGGTGSVGELFF
TRBD1,TRBJ2-1,TRBV10-1,CATRTGENEQFF
-,TRBJ2-1,TRBV15,CATSEGRYNEQFF
-,TRBJ2-3,TRBV11-2,CASSLTEFGTDTQYF
-,TRBJ2-1,TRBV5-1,CASSPDKSSYNEQFF
-,TRBJ2-1,TRBV20-1,CSEPDNEQFF
-,TRBJ2-2,TRBV11-2,CASSSPKTSYPDTGELFF
-,TRBJ2-2,TRBV6-5,CASSYSRGGSSGELFF
TRBD2,TRBJ2-1,TRBV14,CASSETHPGGDYNEQFF
-,TRBJ2-7,TRBV5-1,CASSQQDSIYEQYF
-,TRBJ2-2,TRBV6-2/TRBV6-3,CASSYVGSSFGELFF
-,TRBJ2-1,TRBV4-1,CVFAGILRDEQFF
TRBD2,TRBJ2-1,TRBV6-1,CASSETSGGAIEQFF
-,TRBJ2-5,TRBV19,CASMAGPGFLGQETQYF
-,TRBJ2-1,TRBV20-1,CSASWLAGDFGNEQFF
TRBD1,TRBJ1-2,TRBV12-3/TRBV12-4,CASRGTDRDRLYGYTF
-,TRBJ2-2,TRBV19,CASGTANTGELFF
-,TRBJ2-7,TRBV30,CAWTGRDEQYF
TRBD2,TRBJ2-1,TRBV20-1,CSARGAGGPYNEQFF
TRBD2,TRBJ2-3,TRBV10-3,CATVASGPPDTQYF
-,TRBJ1-1,TRBV5-1,CASSPTSAMNTEAFF
-,TRBJ2-7,TRBV20-1,CSARDLYEQYF
-,TRBJ1-1,TRBV7-2,CASSPPSSRPGGTEAFF
-,TRBJ1-2,TRBV20-1,CSAYPPRGSYGYTF
-,TRBJ2-2,TRBV15,CATSVPGGTGELFF
-,TRBJ2-7,TRBV29-1,CSVLTGHAYEQYF
TRBD1,TRBJ2-3,TRBV4-1,CASSLTYGAGGITDTQYF
TRBD1,TRBJ1-2,TRBV2,CASSEASDRGYGYTF
-,TRBJ2-5,TRBV7-2,CASSWQLQETQYF
-,TRBJ2-1,TRBV24-1,CATVGGPYNEQFF
-,TRBJ2-3,TRBV11-2,CASSLGRAGTDTQYF
-,TRBJ1-2,TRBV5-1,CASSLMGRDNYGYTF
TRBD1,TRBJ1-2,TRBV7-9,CASSLAPHDRARYGYTF
TRBD2,TRBJ2-1,TRBV6-2/TRBV6-3,CASSYGLAGSYNEQFF
-,TRBJ1-5,TRBV2,CASSTEPYSNQPQHF
-,TRBJ2-1,TRBV5-6,CASSYGSINEQFF
-,TRBJ2-5,TRBV9,CASSVGLAETQYF
-,TRBJ2-3,TRBV7-2,CASSLGPKIGNTQYF
TRBD1,TRBJ1-5,TRBV12-3/TRBV12-4,CASRTGEYQPQHF
TRBD2,TRBJ2-1,TRBV7-8,CASTTGRLAGNEQFF
-,TRBJ2-5,TRBV9,CASSGTIETQYF
-,TRBJ1-1,TRBV20-1,CSARDSNREAFF